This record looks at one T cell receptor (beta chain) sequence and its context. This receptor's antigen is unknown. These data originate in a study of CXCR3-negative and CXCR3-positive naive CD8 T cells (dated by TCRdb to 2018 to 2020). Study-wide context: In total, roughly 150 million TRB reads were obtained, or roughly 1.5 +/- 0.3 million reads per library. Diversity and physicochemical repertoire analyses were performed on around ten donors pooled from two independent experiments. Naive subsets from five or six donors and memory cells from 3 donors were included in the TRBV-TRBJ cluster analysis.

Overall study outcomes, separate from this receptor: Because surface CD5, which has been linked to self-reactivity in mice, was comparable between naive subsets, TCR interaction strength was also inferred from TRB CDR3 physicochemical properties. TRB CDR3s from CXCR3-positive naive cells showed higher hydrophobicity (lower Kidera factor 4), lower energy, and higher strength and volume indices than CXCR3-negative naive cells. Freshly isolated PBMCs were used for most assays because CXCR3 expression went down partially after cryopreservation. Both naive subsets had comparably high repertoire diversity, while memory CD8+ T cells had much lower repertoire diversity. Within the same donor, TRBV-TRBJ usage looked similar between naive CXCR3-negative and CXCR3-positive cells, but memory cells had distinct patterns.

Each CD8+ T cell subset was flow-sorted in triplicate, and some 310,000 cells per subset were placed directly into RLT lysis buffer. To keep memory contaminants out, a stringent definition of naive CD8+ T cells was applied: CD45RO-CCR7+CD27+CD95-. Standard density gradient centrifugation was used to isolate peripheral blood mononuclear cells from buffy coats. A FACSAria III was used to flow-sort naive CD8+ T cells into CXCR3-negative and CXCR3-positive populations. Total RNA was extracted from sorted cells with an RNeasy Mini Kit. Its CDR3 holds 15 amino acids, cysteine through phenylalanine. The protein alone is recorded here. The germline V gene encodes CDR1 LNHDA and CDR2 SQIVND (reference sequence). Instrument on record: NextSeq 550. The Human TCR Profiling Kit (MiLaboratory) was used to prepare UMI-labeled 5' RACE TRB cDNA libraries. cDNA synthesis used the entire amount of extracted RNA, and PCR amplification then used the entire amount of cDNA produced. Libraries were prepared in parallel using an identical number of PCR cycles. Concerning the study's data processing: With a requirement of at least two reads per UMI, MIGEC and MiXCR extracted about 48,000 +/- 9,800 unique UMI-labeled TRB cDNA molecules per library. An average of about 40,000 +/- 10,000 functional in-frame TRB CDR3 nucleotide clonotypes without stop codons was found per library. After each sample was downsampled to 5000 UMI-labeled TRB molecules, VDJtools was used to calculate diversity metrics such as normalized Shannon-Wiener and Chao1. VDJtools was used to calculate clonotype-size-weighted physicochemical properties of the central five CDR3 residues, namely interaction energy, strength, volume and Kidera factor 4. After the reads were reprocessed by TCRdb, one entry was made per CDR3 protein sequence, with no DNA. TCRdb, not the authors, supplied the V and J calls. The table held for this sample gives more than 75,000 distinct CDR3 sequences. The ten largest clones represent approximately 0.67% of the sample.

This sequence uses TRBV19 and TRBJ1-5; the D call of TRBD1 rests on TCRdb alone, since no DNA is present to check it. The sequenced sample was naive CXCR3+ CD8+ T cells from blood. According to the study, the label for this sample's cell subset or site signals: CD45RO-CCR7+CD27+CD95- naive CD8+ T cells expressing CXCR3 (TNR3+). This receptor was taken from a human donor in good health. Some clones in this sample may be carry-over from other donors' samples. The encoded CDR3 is CASSISPGRNQPQHF. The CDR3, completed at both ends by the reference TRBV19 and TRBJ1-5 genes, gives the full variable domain DGGITQSPKYLFRKEGQNVTLSCEQNLNHDAMYWYRQDPGQGLRLIYYSQIVNDFQKGDIAEGYSVSREKKESFPLTVTSAQKNPTAFYLCASSISPGRNQPQHFGDGTRLSIL.